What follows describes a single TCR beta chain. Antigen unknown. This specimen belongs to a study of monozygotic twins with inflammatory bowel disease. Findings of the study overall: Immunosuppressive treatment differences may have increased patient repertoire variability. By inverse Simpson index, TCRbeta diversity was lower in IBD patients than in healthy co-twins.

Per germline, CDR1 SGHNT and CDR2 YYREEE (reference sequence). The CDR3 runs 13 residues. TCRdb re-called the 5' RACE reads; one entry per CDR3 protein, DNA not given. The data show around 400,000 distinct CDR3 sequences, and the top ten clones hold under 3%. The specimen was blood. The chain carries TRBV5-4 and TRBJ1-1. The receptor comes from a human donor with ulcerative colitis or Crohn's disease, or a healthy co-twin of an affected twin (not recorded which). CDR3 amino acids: CASSLVSKAEAFF.